This is a list of T cell receptor beta chains from one sample in a study of blood T cell repertoires in COVID-19. Libraries were prepared by immunoSEQ multiplex PCR; TCRdb keeps only in-frame clonotypes and omits some of them. The sample shows about 44,000 clones, about 86% of them seen only once. Sequencing used peripheral blood. The receptors derive from a human donor in a cohort sampled during active COVID-19. The CDR3 runs from the conserved cysteine through the conserved F or W. The order of the fields is clone size, V gene, J gene, D gene, CDR3 protein. D genes are given only for firm matches. The size of a clone is reported for some rows only, either as once, few or many, or as a class for expanded clones.

clone_size: -
v_call: TRBV19
j_call: TRBJ2-5
d_call: TRBD1
cdr3_aa: CASSWTGVETQYF

clone_size: -
v_call: TRBV6-2/TRBV6-3
j_call: TRBJ1-4
d_call: TRBD1
cdr3_aa: CASSAQGVGEKLFF

clone_size: -
v_call: TRBV24-1
j_call: TRBJ2-3
d_call: -
cdr3_aa: CATSDRTASSTDTQYF

clone_size: once
v_call: TRBV5-1
j_call: TRBJ2-7
d_call: -
cdr3_aa: CASSVWGGREQYF

clone_size: -
v_call: TRBV15
j_call: TRBJ1-5
d_call: -
cdr3_aa: CATSRVVSNQPQHF

clone_size: -
v_call: TRBV27
j_call: TRBJ1-1
d_call: -
cdr3_aa: CASSLFAVQNTEAFF

clone_size: -
v_call: TRBV30
j_call: TRBJ2-3
d_call: TRBD2
cdr3_aa: CAWSMTSASTDTQYF

clone_size: -
v_call: TRBV27
j_call: TRBJ2-1
d_call: TRBD1
cdr3_aa: CASSPFAGTGNNEQFF

clone_size: medium-sized
v_call: TRBV3-1/TRBV3-2
j_call: TRBJ2-5
d_call: -
cdr3_aa: CASSPFLDEGGRGQETQYF

clone_size: -
v_call: TRBV2
j_call: TRBJ2-2
d_call: TRBD1
cdr3_aa: CASSETGTGNTGELFF

clone_size: few
v_call: TRBV18
j_call: TRBJ2-1
d_call: -
cdr3_aa: CASSPSTGYNEQFF

clone_size: -
v_call: TRBV6-6
j_call: TRBJ2-1
d_call: TRBD1
cdr3_aa: CASSYFQGASDEQFF

clone_size: once
v_call: TRBV7-6
j_call: TRBJ2-3
d_call: -
cdr3_aa: CASSLFGGRSDTQYF

clone_size: -
v_call: TRBV9
j_call: TRBJ1-4
d_call: -
cdr3_aa: CASSPRTASTNEKLFF

clone_size: -
v_call: TRBV9
j_call: TRBJ1-1
d_call: TRBD1
cdr3_aa: CASSPGGQGNTEAFF

clone_size: -
v_call: TRBV13
j_call: TRBJ2-2
d_call: -
cdr3_aa: CASSSYWANTGELFF

clone_size: -
v_call: TRBV27
j_call: TRBJ1-5
d_call: -
cdr3_aa: CASREGSNQPQHF

clone_size: -
v_call: TRBV11-2
j_call: TRBJ1-4
d_call: TRBD1
cdr3_aa: CASSPGTGLEKLFF

clone_size: -
v_call: TRBV9
j_call: TRBJ2-6
d_call: -
cdr3_aa: CASSAESSGANVLTF

clone_size: -
v_call: TRBV5-1
j_call: TRBJ2-2
d_call: TRBD1
cdr3_aa: CASSSGQANGELFF

clone_size: -
v_call: TRBV4-3
j_call: TRBJ2-1
d_call: TRBD2
cdr3_aa: CASSQVGGGTNEQFF

clone_size: few
v_call: TRBV4-2
j_call: TRBJ1-2
d_call: -
cdr3_aa: CASSQDGQGNNYGYTF

clone_size: -
v_call: TRBV7-6
j_call: TRBJ2-2
d_call: -
cdr3_aa: CASSSLAGVDTGELFF

clone_size: -
v_call: TRBV5-5
j_call: TRBJ2-5
d_call: -
cdr3_aa: CASSLWHQETQYF

clone_size: -
v_call: TRBV4-1
j_call: TRBJ2-3
d_call: -
cdr3_aa: CASSHTRSDTQYF

clone_size: -
v_call: TRBV2
j_call: TRBJ2-6
d_call: -
cdr3_aa: CAIPQASLRSGANVLTF

clone_size: -
v_call: TRBV12-3/TRBV12-4
j_call: TRBJ1-2
d_call: -
cdr3_aa: CASSLYGQGYTF

clone_size: -
v_call: TRBV6-2/TRBV6-3
j_call: TRBJ1-2
d_call: -
cdr3_aa: CASSLTYSTAYGYTF

clone_size: -
v_call: TRBV3-1/TRBV3-2
j_call: TRBJ2-5
d_call: TRBD2
cdr3_aa: CASSQGAGTSERQYF

clone_size: -
v_call: TRBV6-6
j_call: TRBJ2-7
d_call: TRBD1
cdr3_aa: CASASGTGVYEQYF

clone_size: -
v_call: TRBV27
j_call: TRBJ2-1
d_call: TRBD2
cdr3_aa: CASSQWTSGGNEQFF

clone_size: -
v_call: TRBV24-1
j_call: TRBJ2-3
d_call: -
cdr3_aa: CATSDPRTSTDTQYF